This T cell receptor (beta chain) was sequenced during a study of metastatic and nonmetastatic thyroid tumors. Across the study: Repertoires were compared across blood and tumor or nodule tissue from malignant and benign thyroid patients. The study's findings and limits: Significantly greater TCR beta diversity was reportedly found in malignant thyroid tumors than in benign nodules (in blood and tumor).

The CDR3 is 18 residues long. Germline V CDR1 and CDR2: MNHNS, SASEGT. With 6 bases clipped from V and 5 bases from J, the junction kept 18 bases outside the gene matches. Authors' methods: It was from CDR3 differences across clinicopathological groups that a distant-metastasis classifier for papillary thyroid cancer was built. TCRdb re-called the PCR reads through MiXCR. V and J calls and clone size were set by TCRdb, not the authors. The profile shows about 45,000 clones, less than 5% of them singletons. None of the patients had undergone any treatment ahead of thyroid surgery. In the case of this clone: The antigen remains undetermined.

The genes are TRBV6-1 and TRBJ1-4, with TRBD1 matching 7 bases. Input material: blood. This sequence originates from a female donor with papillary thyroid cancer or a benign thyroid nodule (not recorded which). Some clones in this sample may be carry-over from other donors' samples. The CDR3 sequence is CASRSGTEKERRNEKLFF. The DNA of the CDR3 is TGTGCCAGCAGATCCGGGACAGAAAAAGAACGGAGGAATGAAAAACTGTTTTTT.